The text below deals with one T cell receptor beta chain. The target antigen is unknown. Sequencing was performed with immunoSEQ multiplex PCR; in TCRdb, only in-frame clones are kept and a portion is missing. The data contain some 130,000 clones, approximately 96% of them singletons. This record comes from a study of human thymus T cells. Findings and caveats of the study: Related reports documented highly overlapping thymic repertoires among unrelated individuals.

Trimming stripped 5 bases from V and 3 bases from J, with 8 bases between. The CDR3 sequence is 13 residues long. Germline V gene sequence: CDR1 MNHEY, CDR2 SVGAGI. Resections were taken during corrective heart surgery, and the thymus tissue came from these. This chain links TRBV6-5 with TRBJ1-5; D may be TRBD1 (6 bases). The sequenced material came from thymus tissue. The receptor's source is a boy in the first two years of life with a congenital heart defect but otherwise immunologically healthy. The CDR3 region has the DNA TGTGCCAGCAGTAGGGGGGACAATCAGCCCCAGCATTTT. It yields the protein CASSRGDNQPQHF.